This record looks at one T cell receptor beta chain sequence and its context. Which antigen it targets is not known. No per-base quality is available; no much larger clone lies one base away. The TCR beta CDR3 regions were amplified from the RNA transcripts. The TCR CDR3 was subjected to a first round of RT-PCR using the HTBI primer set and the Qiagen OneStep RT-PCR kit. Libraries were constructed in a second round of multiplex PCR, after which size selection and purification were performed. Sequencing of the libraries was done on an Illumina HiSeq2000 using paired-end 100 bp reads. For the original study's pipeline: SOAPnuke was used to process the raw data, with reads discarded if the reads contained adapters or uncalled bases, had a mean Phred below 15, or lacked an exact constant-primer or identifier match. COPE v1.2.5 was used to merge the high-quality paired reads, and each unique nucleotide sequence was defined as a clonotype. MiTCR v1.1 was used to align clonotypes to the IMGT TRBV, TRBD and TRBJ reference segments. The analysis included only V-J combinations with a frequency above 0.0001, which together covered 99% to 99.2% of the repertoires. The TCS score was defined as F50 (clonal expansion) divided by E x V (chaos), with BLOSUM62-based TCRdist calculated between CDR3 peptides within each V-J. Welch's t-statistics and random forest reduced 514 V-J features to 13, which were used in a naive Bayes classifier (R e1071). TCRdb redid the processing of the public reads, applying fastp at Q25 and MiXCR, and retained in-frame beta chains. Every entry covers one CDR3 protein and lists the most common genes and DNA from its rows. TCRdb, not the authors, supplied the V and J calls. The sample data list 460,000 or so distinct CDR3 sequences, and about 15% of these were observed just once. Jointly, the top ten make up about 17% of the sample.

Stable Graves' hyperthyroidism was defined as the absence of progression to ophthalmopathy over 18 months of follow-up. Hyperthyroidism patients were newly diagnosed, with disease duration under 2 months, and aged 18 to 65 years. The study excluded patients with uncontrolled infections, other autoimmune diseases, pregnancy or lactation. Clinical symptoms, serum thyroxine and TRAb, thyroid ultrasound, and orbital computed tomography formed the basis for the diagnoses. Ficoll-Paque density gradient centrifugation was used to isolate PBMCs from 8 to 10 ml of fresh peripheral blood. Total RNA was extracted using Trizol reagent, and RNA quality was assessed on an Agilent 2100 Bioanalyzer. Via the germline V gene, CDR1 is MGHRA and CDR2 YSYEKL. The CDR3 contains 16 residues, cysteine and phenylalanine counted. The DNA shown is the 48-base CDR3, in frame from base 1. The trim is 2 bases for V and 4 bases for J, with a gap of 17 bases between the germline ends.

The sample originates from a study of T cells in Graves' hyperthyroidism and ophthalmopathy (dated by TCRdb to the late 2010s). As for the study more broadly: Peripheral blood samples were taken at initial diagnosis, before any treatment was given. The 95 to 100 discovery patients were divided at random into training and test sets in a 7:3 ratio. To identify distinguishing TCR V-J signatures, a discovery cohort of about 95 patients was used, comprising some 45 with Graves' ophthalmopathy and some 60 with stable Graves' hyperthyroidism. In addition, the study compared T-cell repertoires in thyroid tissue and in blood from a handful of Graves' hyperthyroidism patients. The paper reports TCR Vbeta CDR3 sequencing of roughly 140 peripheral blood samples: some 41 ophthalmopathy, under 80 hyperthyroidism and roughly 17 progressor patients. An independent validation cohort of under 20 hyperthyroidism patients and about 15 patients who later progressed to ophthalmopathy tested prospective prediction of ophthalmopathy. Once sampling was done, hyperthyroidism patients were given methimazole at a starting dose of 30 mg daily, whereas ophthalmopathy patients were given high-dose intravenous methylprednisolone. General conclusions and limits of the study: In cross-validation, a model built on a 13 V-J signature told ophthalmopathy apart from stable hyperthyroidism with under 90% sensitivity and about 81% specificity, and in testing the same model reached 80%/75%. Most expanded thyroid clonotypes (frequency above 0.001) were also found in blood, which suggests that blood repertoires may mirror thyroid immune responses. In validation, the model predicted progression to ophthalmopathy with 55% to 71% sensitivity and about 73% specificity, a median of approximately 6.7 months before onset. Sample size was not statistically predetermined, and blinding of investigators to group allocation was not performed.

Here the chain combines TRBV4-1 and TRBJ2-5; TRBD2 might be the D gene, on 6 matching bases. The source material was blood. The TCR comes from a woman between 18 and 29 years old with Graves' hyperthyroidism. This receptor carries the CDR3 CASSQYTGVRGETQYF. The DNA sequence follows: TGCGCCAGCAGCCAATACACGGGAGTAAGGGGAGAGACCCAGTACTTC.